Reported below is one T cell receptor beta chain. Its antigen is undetermined. These data belong to a study of T cell responses to AZD1222 COVID-19 vaccine. Here immunoSEQ multiplex PCR was the method, and the copy in TCRdb shows in-frame clones only, minus some. The sample consists of roughly 120,000 clones, 88% of them appearing once. CDR1 KGHSH and CDR2 LQKENI come from the germline V gene. The CDR3 covers 15 residues. V lost 2 bases to trimming and J lost 0 bases, with 5 bases between them. The study, taken as a whole, reports: Seropositive at baseline were only 5 or 6 AZD1222 recipients. Spike-specific TCRs gained breadth and depth after people received two AZD1222 doses. Repertoires in all cases were sampled only once the peak T cell response had passed.

The chain employs TRBV18 and TRBJ2-6, with D uncertain. The sample was peripheral blood, taken on day 0 of MenACWY control vaccination. The receptor's source is an adult in good health. The CDR3: CASSPDGSGANVLTF. The CDR3, as DNA: TGTGCCAGCTCACCAGATGGCTCTGGGGCCAACGTCCTGACTTTC.